The clone carrying this TCR beta chain was found once. The length of the CDR3 is 15 residues. This sample was taken from a study of blood T cell repertoires in COVID-19. Study context: In each case, the material was cDNA or gDNA derived from T cells, B-cell-depleted T cells, or PBMCs.

Only in-frame clones appear in the TCRdb table, and some are missing; sequencing was by immunoSEQ multiplex PCR. The top ten hold more than 9% of the sample, which has approximately 100,000 clones, around four fifths seen once. The clonotype comes from a man aged 65 to 79 with acute or convalescent COVID-19. The sequencing input was peripheral blood. The chain uses TRBV21-1 and TRBJ1-1; no check of the table's D call, TRBD1, against the DNA was made. TRBV21-1 is a pseudogene locus. The CDR3 coding sequence is TGTGCCAGCAGATCCGACCGCATGGGCTTACTGGCGGCTTTCTTT. Its translation is CASRSDRMGLLAAFF.